This T cell receptor beta chain was recorded in a study of T cell responses to AZD1222 COVID-19 vaccine (dated by TCRdb to about 2021). General notes on the study: Because spike-specific TCR depth and breadth did not differ between the two schedules, AZD1222 recipients who got a second dose at roughly 4 weeks were pooled with those who got a second dose at roughly 12 weeks. A total of 240 or so trial participants underwent TCR sequencing, of whom some 200 had received two doses of AZD1222 and around 25 had received two doses of the MenACWY control vaccine. Trial participants were enrolled by age into subgroups of 18-55, 56-69 and 70-plus years, and roughly 150, 30 and 60 TCR-sequenced participants, respectively, were included in these subgroups. Study-wide findings and limitations: Nearly half of unique spike-specific TCRs reportedly recognized epitopes outside regions mutated in the B.1.351 and B.1.1.7 variants. After two AZD1222 doses, spike-specific TCR breadth and depth were significantly higher than at day 0 and than in MenACWY recipients. Because no day 14 peak-response samples were available, repertoires were characterized only after the peak T cell response. In the small 56-69-year group, the increase in depth fell short of significance, most likely because of low power. Participants were mostly white British and included more females than males, and it was suggested by the authors that clonal diversity may have been underestimated. CD4 TCRs associated with the vaccine covered the entire spike protein, and the dominant responses were in regions 160-218 and 743-854. Conclusions about previously exposed vaccinees are limited because only five to seven AZD1222 recipients were SARS-CoV-2 seropositive at baseline.

The CDR3 regions of human TCRbeta chains were subjected to immunosequencing. The paper's processing steps were these. TCRs in the repertoires were matched against a reference library of SARS-CoV-2-specific TCRs that had been generated with the MIRA antigen-specificity platform. Breadth meant the fraction of unique TCRs that were SARS-CoV-2-associated, whereas depth meant the fraction of total T cells that were SARS-CoV-2-associated. Using the MIRA data, every spike-specific TCR was mapped to the spike region that the TCR reacted to and assigned to either a CD4 or a CD8 class. Log10-transformed breadth and depth values were compared by one-way ANOVA with Sidak's multiple comparisons tests. TCRdb retrieved this table from immuneACCESS and kept in-frame rearrangements only. Not all clones are present; in checked studies, unresolved V genes account for under half, and no reason is known for the remainder. V, J and clone size derive from that table, while D and trimming were established from the DNA sequence. The sample table shows 200,000 or so clones, and approximately 86% are seen once. 7.7% of the sample is held by the ten biggest clonotypes.

To note about this clone: The antigen this receptor binds is unknown. Base qualities were left out, and no much larger clone turns up one base away.

Between the V and J ends, shortened by 6 bases and 6 bases respectively, the junction contains 18 bases. Including cysteine and phenylalanine, the CDR3 has 13 amino acids. Of all the DNA, just the CDR3 is kept, 39 bases in frame from base 1. CDR1 and CDR2 are read off the germline V gene as SQVTM and ANQGSEA. The meaning of the sample's time point label: baseline before first vaccination. Samples from vaccinated people were obtained from the UK trials COV001 and COV002, which included a single-blind randomized controlled phase 2/3 trial of AZD1222 (ChAdOx1 nCoV-19) in healthy adults. Trial participant PBMC samples were collected at day 0 and day 28 after the second dose for TCRbeta chain sequencing.

Material: peripheral blood, obtained on day 0 of AZD1222 vaccination. The chain is made from TRBV29-1 and TRBJ2-7; the D gene is perhaps TRBD2, on 5 matching bases. This sequence originates from an adult in good health. CDR3 sequence: CSVQTRAAGEQYF. The sequence in DNA is TGCAGCGTCCAGACTCGGGCCGCGGGCGAGCAGTACTTC.